This T cell receptor beta chain is drawn from a study of T cells in Graves' hyperthyroidism and ophthalmopathy. The CDR3 is made up of 16 amino acids. Per the germline V gene, CDR1 is SGHRS and CDR2 is YFSETQ. V lost 1 base to trimming and J lost 2 bases, with 15 bases between them. TCR beta CDR3 sequences were amplified from RNA transcripts. When the TCR CDR3 underwent first-round RT-PCR, the HTBI primer set was used. TCRdb processed the multiplex PCR reads anew with MiXCR; each CDR3 protein has one entry. The data show 350,000 to 400,000 distinct CDR3 sequences, approximately 19% seen once. Study-level findings and limits: Ophthalmopathy was told apart from stable hyperthyroidism by a 13 V-J model. Most clonotypes that expanded in the thyroid above 0.001 also showed up in blood.

Comments on this clonotype: Its antigen is still unknown.

Patients aged 18 to 65 had newly diagnosed hyperthyroidism of under 2 months' duration. Exclusions: uncontrolled infection, other autoimmune disease, pregnancy, lactation. Sequencing was carried out using blood. The source is a woman aged 18-29 years with Graves' hyperthyroidism. V gene TRBV5-1 combines with J gene TRBJ2-5, with D maybe TRBD1 (5 bases). CDR3 residues: CASSLPVGAGQETQYF. The CDR3 nucleotides are TGCGCCAGCAGCTTGCCAGTAGGGGCAGGTCAAGAGACCCAGTACTTC.